This TCR beta chain emerged from a study of tumor and adjacent non-tumor tissue in lung cancer. Study-wide results and limits: Tumor repertoires had a smaller top 100 clone share than normal lung.

Germline V gene sequence: CDR1 SGHNT, CDR2 YYREEE (reference sequence). This CDR3 has 15 amino acids. In this sample, this clonotype turned up a few times. Its target is unknown. One base away lies a much larger clone, so this may be a sequencing read error. Three rounds of nested PCR, following a modified ARM-PCR protocol, produced the TCRbeta library. From the multiplex PCR reads, TCRdb called clonotypes with MiXCR, one entry per CDR3 protein. The sample lists about 80,000 distinct CDR3 sequences, 80% seen once, with roughly 13% in the top ten. The template was RNA from unsorted bulk tissue. This sequence joins TRBV5-4 and TRBJ2-1, with TRBD2 matching over 7 bases. Sequenced input: lung tumor tissue. This sequence was found in a woman aged 45 to 65 with non-small cell lung cancer. CDR3 sequence reads: CAGSTPTSEANEQFF. CDR3 in DNA: TGTGCCGGCAGCACCCCCACTAGCGAGGCCAATGAGCAGTTCTTC.